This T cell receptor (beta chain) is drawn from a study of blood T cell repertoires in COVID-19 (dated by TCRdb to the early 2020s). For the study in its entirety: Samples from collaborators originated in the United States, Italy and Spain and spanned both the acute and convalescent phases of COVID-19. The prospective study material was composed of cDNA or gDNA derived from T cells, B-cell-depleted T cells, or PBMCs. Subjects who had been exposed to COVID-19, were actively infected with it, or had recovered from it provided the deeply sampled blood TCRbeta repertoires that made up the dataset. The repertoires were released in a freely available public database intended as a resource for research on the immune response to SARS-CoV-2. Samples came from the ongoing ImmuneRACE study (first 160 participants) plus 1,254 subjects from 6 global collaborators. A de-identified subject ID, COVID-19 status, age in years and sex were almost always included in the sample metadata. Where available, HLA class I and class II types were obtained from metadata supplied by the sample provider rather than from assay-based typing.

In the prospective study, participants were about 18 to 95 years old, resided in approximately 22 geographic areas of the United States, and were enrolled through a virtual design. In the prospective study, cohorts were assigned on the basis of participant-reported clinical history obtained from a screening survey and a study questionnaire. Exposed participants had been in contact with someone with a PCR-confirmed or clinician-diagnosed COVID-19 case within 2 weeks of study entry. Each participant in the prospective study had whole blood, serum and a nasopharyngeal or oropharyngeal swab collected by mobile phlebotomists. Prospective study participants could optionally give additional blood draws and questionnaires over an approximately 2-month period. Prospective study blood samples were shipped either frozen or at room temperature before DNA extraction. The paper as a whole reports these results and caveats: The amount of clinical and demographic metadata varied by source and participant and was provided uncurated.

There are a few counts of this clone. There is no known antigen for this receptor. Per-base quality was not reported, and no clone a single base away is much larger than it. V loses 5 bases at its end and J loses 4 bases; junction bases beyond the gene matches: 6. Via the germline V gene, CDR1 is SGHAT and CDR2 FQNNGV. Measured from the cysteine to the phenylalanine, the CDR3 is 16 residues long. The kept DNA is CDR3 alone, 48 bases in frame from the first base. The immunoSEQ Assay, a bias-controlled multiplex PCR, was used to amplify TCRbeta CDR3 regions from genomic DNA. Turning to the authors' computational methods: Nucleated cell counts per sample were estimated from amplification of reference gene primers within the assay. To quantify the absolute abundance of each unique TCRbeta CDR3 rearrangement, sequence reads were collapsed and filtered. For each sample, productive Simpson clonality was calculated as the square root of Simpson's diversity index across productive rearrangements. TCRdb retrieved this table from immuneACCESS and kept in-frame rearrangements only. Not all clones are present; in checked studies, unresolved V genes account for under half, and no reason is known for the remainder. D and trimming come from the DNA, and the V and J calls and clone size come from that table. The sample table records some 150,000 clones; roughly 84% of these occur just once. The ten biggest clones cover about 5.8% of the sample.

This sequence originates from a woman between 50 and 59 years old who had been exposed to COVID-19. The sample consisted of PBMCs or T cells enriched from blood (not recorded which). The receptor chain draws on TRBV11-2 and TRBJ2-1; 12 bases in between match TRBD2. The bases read TGTGCCAGCAGCCCAAGGACTAGCGGGGCATACAATGAGCAGTTCTTC. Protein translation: CASSPRTSGAYNEQFF.